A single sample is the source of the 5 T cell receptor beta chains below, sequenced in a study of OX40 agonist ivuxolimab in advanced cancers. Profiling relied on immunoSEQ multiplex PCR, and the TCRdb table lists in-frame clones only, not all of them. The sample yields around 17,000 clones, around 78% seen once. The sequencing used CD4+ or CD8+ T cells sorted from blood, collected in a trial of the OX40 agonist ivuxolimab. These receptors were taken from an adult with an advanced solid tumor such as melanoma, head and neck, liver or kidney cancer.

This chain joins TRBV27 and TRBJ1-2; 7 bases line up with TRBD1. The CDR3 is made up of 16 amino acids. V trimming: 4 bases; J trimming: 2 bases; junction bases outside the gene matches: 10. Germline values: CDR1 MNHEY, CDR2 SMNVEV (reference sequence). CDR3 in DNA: TGTGCCAGCAGTTCAGCCTTACAGGGGTTGAACTATGGCTACACCTTC. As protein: CASSSALQGLNYGYTF.

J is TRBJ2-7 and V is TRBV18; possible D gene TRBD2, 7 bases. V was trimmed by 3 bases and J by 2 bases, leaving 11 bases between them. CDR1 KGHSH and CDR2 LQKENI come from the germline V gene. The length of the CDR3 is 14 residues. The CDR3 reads CASSPDGGPYEQYF. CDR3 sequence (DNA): TGTGCCAGCTCACCGGACGGGGGGCCCTACGAGCAGTACTTC. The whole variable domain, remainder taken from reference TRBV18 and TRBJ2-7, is NAGVMQNPRHLVRRRGQEARLRCSPMKGHSHVYWYRQLPEEGLKFMVYLQKENIIDESGMPKERFSAEFPKEGPSILRIQQVVRGDSAAYFCASSPDGGPYEQYFGPGTRLTVT.

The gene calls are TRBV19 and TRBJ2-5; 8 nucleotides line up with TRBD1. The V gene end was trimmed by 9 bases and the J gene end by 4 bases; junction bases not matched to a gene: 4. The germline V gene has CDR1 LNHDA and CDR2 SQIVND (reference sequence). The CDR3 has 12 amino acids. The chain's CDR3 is CASRQGSETQYF. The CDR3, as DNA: TGTGCCAGCCGACAGGGGTCAGAGACCCAGTACTTC.

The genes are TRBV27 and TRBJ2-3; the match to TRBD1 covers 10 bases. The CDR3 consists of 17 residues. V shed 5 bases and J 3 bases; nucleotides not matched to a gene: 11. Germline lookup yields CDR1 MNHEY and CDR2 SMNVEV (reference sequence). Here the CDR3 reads CASSQPRDRGFTDTQYF. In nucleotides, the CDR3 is TGTGCCAGCAGTCAACCCCGGGACAGGGGTTTTACAGATACGCAGTATTTT.

CDR3 amino acids: CASSSGTGWITGELFF. CDR3 nucleotides: TGTGCCAGTAGTTCCGGGACAGGGTGGATCACCGGGGAGCTGTTTTTT. The chain couples TRBV19 to TRBJ2-2; 9 bases agree with TRBD1. This CDR3 region has 16 residues. Germline values: CDR1 LNHDA, CDR2 SQIVND (reference sequence). V lost 5 bases, J lost 4 bases, and 8 bases stayed unmatched.